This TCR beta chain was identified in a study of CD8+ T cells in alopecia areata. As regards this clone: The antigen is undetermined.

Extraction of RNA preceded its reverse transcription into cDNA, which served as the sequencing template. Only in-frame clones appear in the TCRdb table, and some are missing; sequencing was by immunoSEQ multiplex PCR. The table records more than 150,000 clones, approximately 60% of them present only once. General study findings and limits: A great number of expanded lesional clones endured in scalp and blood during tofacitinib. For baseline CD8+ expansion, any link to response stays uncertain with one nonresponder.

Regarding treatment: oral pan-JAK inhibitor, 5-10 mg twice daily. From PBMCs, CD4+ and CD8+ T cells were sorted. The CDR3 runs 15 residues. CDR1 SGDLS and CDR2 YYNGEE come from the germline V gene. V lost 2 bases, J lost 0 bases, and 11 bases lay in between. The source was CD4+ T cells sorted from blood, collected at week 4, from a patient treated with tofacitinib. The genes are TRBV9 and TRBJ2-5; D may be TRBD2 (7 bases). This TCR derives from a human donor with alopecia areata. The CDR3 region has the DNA TGTGCCAGCAGCGTGGGGGGGCCCTACCAAGAGACCCAGTACTTC. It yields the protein CASSVGGPYQETQYF. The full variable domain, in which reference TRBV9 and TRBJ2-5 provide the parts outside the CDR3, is DSGVTQTPKHLITATGQRVTLRCSPRSGDLSVYWYQQSLDQGLQFLIQYYNGEERAKGNILERFSAQQFPDLHSELNLSSLELGDSALYFCASSVGGPYQETQYFGPGTRLLVL.